The source of this T cell receptor beta chain is a study of cytomegalovirus exposure and HLA in healthy donors. The PCR made use of 60 Vbeta and 13 Jbeta primers. The assay was immunoSEQ multiplex PCR, and TCRdb's table has in-frame clones only and misses some. The sample yields about 180,000 clones, approximately 72% seen once. This clone has only a few counts. Its antigen is still unknown. For this donor, CMV serostatus was not recorded. Germline assignment: CDR1 SGHRS and CDR2 YFSETQ. Trimming took 1 base from V and 1 from J, leaving 9 bases between them. The CDR3 runs to 15 residues. Whole-study findings and limits: The listing of fewer than 200 TCR beta chains classed them as cytomegalovirus-associated. Reports indicate that TCR beta sequences accurately predicted the HLA-A and HLA-B alleles of most subjects. In a later analysis, V- and J-gene trimming of beta chains associated with a DCLRE1C missense variant, replicated independently.

This TCR was sampled from a human donor in good health. Sequenced sample: PBMCs. The rearrangement uses TRBV5-1 and TRBJ1-3; D not resolved. The CDR3 protein is CASSLTAQSGNTIYF. The CDR3 nucleotides are TGCGCCAGCAGCTTGACAGCTCAATCTGGAAACACCATATATTTT.